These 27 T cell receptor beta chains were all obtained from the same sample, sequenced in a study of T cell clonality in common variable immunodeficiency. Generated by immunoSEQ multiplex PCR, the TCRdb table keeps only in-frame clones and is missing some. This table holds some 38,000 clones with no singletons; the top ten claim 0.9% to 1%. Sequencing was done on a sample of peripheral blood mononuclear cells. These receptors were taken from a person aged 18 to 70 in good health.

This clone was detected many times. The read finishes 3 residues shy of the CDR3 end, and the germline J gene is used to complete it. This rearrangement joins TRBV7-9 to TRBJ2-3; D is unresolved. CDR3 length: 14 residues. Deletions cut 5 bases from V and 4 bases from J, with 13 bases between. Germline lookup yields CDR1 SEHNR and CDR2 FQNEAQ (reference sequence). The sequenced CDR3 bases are TGTGCCAGCAGCCCCCGGTTAGGGTCAGATACG. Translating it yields CASSPRLGSDT. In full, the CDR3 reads CASSPRLGSDTQYF.

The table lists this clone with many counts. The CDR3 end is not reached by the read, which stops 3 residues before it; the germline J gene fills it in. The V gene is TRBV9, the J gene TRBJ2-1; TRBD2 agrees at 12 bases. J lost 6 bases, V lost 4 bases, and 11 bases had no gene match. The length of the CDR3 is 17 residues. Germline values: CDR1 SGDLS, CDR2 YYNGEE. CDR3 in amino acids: CASSTSQTSGSSNEQFF. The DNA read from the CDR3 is TGTGCCAGCAGCACTAGCCAGACTAGCGGGAGTTCCAATGAG.

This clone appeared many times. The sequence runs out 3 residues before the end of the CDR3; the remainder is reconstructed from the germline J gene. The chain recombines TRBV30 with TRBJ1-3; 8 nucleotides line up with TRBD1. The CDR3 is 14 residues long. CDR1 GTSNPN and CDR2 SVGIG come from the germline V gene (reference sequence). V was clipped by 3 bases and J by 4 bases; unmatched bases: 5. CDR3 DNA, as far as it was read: TGTGCCTGGAGAGAGACAGGGGCGGGAAACACC. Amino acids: CAWRETGAGNT. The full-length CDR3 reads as CAWRETGAGNTIYF.

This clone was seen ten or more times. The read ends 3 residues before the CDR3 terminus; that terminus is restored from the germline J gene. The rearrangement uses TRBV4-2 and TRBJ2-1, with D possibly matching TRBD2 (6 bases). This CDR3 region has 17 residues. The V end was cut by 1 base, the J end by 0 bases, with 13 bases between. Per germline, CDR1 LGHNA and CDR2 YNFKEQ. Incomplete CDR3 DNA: TGTGCCAGCAGCCAAGGTGACCGGGACTTCTCCTACAATGAG. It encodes CASSQGDRDFSYNE. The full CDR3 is CASSQGDRDFSYNEQFF.

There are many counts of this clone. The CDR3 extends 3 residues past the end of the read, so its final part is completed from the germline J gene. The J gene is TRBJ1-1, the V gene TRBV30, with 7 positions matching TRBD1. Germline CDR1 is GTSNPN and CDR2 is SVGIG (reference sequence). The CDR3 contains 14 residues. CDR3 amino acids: CAWSVLGGQGGAFF. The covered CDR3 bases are TGTGCCTGGAGTGTACTAGGTGGTCAGGGGGGA.

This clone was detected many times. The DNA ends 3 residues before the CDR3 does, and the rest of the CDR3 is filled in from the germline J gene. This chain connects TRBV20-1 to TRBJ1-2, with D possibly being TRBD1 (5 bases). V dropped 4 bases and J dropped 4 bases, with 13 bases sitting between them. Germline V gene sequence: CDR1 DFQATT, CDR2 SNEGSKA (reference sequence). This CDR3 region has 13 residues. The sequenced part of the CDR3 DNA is TGCAGTGCTATCCAGGGCGCCGGCTATGGC. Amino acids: CSAIQGAGYG. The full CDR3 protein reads CSAIQGAGYGYTF.

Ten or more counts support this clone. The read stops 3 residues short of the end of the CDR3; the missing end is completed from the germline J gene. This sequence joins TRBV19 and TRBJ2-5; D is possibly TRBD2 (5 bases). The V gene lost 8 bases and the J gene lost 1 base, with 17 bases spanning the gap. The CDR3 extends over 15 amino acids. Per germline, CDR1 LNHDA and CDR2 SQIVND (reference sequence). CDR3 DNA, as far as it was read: TGTGCCAGTCGGCGGGCTAACGTTCCCCAAGAGACC. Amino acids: CASRRANVPQET. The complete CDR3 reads CASRRANVPQETQYF. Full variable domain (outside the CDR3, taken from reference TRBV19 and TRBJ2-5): DGGITQSPKYLFRKEGQNVTLSCEQNLNHDAMYWYRQDPGQGLRLIYYSQIVNDFQKGDIAEGYSVSREKKESFPLTVTSAQKNPTAFYLCASRRANVPQETQYFGPGTRLLVL.

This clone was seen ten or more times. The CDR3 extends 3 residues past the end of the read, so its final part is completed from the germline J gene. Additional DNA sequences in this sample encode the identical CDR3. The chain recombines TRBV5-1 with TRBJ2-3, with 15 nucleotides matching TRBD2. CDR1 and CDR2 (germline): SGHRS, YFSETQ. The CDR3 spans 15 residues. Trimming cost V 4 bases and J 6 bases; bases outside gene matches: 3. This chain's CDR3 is CASSPGLAGGDTQYF. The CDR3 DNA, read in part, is TGCGCCAGCAGCCCGGGACTAGCGGGAGGCGATACG.

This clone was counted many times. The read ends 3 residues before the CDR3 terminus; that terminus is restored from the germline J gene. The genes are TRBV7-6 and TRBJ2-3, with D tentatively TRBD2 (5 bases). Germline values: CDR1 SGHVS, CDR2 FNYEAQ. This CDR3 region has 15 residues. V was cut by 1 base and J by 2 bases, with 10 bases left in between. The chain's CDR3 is CASSLVSRATDTQYF. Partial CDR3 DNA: TGTGCCAGCAGCTTAGTCTCGAGGGCCACAGATACG. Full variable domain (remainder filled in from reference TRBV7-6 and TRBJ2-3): GAGVSQSPRYKVTKRGQDVALRCDPISGHVSLYWYRQALGQGPEFLTYFNYEAQQDKSGLPNDRFSAERPEGSISTLTIQRTEQRDSAMYRCASSLVSRATDTQYFGPGTRLTVL.

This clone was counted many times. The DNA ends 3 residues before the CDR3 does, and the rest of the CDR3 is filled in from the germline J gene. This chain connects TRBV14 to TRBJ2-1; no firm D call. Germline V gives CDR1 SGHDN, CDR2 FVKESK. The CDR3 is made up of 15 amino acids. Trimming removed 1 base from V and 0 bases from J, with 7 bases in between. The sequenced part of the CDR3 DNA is TGTGCCAGCAGCCAAGTGACACCCTCCTACAATGAG. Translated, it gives CASSQVTPSYNE. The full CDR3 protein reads CASSQVTPSYNEQFF.

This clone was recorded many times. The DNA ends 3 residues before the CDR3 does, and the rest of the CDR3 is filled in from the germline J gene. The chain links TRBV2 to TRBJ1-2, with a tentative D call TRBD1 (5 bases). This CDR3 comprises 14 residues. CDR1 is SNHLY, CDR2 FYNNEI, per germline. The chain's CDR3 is CASRRVDSYSGYTF. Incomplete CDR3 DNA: TGTGCCAGCAGGAGGGTTGACAGTTACAGCGGC.

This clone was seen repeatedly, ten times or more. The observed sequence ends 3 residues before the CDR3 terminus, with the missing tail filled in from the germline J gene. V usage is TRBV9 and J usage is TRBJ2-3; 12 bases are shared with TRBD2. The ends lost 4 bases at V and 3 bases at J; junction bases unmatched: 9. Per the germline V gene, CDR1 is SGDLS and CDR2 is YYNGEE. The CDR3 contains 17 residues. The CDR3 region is CASSTTRLAGVTDTQYF. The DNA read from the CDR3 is TGTGCCAGCAGCACCACTAGACTAGCGGGGGTTACAGATACG.

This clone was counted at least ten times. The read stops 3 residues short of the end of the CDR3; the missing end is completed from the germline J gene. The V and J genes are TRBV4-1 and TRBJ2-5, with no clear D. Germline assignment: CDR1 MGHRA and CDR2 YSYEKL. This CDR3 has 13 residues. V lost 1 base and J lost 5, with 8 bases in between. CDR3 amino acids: CASSQAQGETQYF. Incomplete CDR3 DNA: TGCGCCAGCAGCCAAGCCCAAGGGGAGACC.

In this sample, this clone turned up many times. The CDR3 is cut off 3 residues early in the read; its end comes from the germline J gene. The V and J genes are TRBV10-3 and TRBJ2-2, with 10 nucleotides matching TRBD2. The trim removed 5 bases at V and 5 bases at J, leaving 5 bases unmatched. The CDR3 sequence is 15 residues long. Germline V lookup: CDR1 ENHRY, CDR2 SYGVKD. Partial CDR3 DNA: TGTGCCATCAGTTCTAGCGGGAGTGGAACCGGGGAG. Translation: CAISSSGSGTGE. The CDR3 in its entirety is CAISSSGSGTGELFF.

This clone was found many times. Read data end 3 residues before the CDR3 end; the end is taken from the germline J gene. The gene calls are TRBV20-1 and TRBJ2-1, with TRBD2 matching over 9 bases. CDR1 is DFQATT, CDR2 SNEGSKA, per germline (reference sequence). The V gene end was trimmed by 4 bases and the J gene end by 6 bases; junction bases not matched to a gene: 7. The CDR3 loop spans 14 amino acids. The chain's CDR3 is CSAISGSDINEQFF. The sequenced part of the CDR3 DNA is TGCAGTGCTATTAGCGGGAGTGACATCAATGAG.

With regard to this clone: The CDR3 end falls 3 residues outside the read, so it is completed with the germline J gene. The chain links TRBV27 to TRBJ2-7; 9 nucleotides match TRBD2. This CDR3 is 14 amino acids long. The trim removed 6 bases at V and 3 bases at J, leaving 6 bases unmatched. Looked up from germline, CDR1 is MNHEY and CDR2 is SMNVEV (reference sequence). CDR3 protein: CASRISGSIYEQYF. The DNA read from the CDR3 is TGTGCCAGCAGGATTAGCGGGAGTATCTACGAG.

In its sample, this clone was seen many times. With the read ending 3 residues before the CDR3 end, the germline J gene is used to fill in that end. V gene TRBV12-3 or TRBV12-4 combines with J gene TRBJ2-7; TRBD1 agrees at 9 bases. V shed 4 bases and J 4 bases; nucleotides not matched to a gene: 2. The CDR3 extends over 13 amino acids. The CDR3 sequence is CASSYGTGYEQYF. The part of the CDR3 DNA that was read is TGTGCCAGCAGTTACGGGACAGGGTACGAG.

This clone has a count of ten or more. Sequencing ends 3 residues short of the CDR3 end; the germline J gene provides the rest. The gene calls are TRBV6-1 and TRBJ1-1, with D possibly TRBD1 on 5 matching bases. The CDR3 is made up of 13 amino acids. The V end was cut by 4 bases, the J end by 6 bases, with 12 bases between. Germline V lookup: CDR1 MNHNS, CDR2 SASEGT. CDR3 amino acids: CASSVRGGPEAFF. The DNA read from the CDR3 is TGTGCCAGCAGTGTAAGGGGTGGGCCTGAA.

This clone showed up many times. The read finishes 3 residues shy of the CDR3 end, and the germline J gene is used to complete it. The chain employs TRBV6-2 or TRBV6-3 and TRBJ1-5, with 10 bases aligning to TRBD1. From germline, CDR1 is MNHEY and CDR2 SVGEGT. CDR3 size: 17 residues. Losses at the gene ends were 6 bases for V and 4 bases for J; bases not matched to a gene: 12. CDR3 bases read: TGTGCCAGCAGACTTAGGGACAGGGGTTCCCCAAATCAGCCC. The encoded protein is CASRLRDRGSPNQP. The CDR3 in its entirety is CASRLRDRGSPNQPQHF.

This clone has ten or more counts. The CDR3 sequence is CASSYQGQGQETQYF. The CDR3 bases that were read are TGTGCCAGCAGCTACCAAGGACAGGGCCAAGAGACC. This chain connects TRBV5-4 to TRBJ2-5, with 8 positions matching TRBD1. The read finishes 3 residues shy of the CDR3 end, and the germline J gene is used to complete it. CDR1 SGHNT and CDR2 YYREEE come from the germline V gene (reference sequence). CDR3 length: 15 amino acids. J lost 1 base, V lost 3 bases, and 5 bases had no gene match. Together with reference TRBV5-4 and TRBJ2-5, the CDR3 gives the full variable domain: ETGVTQSPTHLIKTRGQQVTLRCSSQSGHNTVSWYQQALGQGPQFIFQYYREEENGRGNFPPRFSGLQFPNYSSELNVNALELDDSALYLCASSYQGQGQETQYFGPGTRLLVL.

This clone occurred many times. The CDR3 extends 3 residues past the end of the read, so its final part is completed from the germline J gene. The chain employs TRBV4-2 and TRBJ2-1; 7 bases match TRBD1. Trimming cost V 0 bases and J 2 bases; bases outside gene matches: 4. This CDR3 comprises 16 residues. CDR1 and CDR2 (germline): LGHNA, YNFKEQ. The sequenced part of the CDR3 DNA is TGTGCCAGCAGCCAAGATGGGCAGGGGGCCTACAATGAG. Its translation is CASSQDGQGAYNE. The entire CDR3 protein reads CASSQDGQGAYNEQFF.

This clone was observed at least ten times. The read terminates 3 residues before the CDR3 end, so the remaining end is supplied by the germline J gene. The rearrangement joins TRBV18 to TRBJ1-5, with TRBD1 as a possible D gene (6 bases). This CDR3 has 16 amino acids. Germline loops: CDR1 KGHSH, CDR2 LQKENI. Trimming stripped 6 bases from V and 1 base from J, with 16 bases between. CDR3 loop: CASSKGGGVSNQPQHF. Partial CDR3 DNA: TGTGCCAGCTCGAAAGGGGGGGGCGTAAGCAATCAGCCC.

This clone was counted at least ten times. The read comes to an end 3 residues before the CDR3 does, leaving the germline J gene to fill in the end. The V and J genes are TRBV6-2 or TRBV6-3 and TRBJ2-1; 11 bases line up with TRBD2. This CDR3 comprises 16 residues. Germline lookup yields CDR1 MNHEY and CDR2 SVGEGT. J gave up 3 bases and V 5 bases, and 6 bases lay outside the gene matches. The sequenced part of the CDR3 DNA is TGTGCCAGCAGTCGTACTAGCGGGAGCCGCTACAATGAG. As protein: CASSRTSGSRYNE. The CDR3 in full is CASSRTSGSRYNEQFF.

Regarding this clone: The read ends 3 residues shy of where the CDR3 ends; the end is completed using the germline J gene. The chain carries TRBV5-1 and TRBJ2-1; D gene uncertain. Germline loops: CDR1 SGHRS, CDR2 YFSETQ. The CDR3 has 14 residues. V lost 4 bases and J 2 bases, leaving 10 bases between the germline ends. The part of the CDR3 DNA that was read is TGCGCCAGCAGCCCCGTTGTTGCCTACAATGAG. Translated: CASSPVVAYNE. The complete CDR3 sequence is CASSPVVAYNEQFF. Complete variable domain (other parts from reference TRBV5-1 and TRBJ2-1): KAGVTQTPRYLIKTRGQQVTLSCSPISGHRSVSWYQQTPGQGLQFLFEYFSETQRNKGNFPGRFSGRQFSNSRSEMNVSTLELGDSALYLCASSPVVAYNEQFFGPGTRLTVL.

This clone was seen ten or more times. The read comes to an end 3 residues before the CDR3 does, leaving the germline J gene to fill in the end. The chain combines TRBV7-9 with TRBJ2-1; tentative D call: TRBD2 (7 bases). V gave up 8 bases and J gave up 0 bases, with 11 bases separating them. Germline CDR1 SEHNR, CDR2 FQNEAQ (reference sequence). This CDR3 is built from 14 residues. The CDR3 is CASLGGPSYNEQFF. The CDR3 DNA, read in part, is TGTGCCAGCCTCGGGGGGCCCTCCTACAATGAG.

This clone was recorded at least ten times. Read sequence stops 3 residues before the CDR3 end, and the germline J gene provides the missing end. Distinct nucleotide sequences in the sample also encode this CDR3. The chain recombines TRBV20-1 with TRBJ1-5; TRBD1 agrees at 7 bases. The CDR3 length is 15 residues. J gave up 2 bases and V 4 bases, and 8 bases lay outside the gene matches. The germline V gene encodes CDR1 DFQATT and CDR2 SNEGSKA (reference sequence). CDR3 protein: CSATRQGEGNQPQHF. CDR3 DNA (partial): TGCAGTGCTACTCGACAGGGTGAGGGCAATCAGCCC.

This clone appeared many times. The sequenced part of the CDR3 DNA is TGTGCCAGCAGTCCTACTAGCGCTTCCTACGAG. Translation gives CASSPTSASYE. The CDR3 in full is CASSPTSASYEQYF. J is TRBJ2-7 and V is TRBV3-1 (or the pseudogene TRBV3-2); TRBD2 matches 7 bases. The missing CDR3 end, 3 residues past where the read stops, is filled in from the germline J gene. CDR1 is LGHDT and CDR2 is YNNKEL in the germline V gene (reference sequence). The CDR3 is 14 residues long. V shed 6 bases, J shed 1 base, and the junction held 6 bases outside the gene matches.